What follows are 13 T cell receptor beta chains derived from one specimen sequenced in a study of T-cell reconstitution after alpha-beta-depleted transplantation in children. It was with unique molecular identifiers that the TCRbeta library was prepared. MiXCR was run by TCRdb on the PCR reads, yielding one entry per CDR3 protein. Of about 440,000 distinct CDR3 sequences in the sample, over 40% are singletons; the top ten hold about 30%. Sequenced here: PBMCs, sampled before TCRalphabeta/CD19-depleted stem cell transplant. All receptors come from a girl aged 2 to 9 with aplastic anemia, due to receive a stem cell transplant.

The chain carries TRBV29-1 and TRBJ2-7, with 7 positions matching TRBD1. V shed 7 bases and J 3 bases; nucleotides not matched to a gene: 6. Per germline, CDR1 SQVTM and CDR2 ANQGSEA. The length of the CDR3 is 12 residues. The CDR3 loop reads CSAGDRDYEQYF. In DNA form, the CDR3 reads TGCAGCGCTGGAGACAGGGACTACGAGCAGTACTTC.

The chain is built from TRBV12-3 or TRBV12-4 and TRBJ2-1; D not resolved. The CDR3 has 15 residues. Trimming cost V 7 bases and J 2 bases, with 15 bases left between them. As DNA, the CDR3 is TGTGCCAGCACCTTCGACGGTGGAACCTACAATGAGCAGTTCTTC. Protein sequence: CASTFDGGTYNEQFF.

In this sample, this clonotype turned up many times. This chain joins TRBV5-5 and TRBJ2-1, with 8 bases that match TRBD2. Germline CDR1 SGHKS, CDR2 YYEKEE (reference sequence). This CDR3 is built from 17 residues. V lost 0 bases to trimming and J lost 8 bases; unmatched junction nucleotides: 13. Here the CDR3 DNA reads TGTGCCAGCAGCTTGGTGCTAGCGGGTCCGGGCCTCGATGAGCAGTTCTTC. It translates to CASSLVLAGPGLDEQFF.

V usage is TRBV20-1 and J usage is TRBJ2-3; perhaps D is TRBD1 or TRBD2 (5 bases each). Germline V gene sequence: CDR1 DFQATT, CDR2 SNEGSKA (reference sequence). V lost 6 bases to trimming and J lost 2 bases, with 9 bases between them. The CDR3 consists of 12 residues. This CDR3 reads CSAGETTDTQYF. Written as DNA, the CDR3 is TGCAGTGCGGGGGAGACCACAGATACGCAGTATTTT.

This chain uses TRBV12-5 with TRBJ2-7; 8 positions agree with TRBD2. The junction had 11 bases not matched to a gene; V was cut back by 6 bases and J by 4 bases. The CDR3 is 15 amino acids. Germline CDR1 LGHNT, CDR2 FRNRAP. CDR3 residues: CASGTFISGTYEQYF. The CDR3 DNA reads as TGTGCTAGTGGGACCTTTATTAGCGGGACATACGAGCAGTACTTC.

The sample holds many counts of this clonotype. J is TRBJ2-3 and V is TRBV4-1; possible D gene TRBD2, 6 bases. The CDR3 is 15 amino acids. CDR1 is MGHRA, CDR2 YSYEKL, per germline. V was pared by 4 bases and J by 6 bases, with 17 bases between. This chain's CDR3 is CASSLGTPPVDTQYF. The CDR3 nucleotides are TGCGCCAGCAGCCTGGGGACTCCACCGGTGGATACGCAGTATTTT.

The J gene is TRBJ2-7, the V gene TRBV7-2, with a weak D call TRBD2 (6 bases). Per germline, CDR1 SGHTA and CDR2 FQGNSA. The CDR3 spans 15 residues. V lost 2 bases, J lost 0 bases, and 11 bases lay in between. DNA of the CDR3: TGTGCCAGCAGCTTACTCCGGGACTTCTCCTACGAGCAGTACTTC. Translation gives CASSLLRDFSYEQYF. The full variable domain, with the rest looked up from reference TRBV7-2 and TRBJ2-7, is GAGVSQSPSNKVTEKGKDVELRCDPISGHTALYWYRQSLGQGLEFLIYFQGNSAPDKSGLPSDRFSAERTGGSVSTLTIQRTQQEDSAVYLCASSLLRDFSYEQYFGPGTRLTVT.

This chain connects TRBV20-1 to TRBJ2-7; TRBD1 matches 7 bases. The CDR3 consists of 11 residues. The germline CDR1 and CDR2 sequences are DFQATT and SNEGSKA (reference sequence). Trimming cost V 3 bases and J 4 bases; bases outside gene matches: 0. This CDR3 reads CSARTGYEQYF. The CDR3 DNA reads TGCAGTGCTAGGACAGGGTACGAGCAGTACTTC.

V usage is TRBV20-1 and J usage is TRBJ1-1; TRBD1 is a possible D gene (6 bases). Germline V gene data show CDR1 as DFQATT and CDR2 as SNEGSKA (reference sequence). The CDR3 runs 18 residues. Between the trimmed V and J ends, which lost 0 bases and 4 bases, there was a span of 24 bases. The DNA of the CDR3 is TGCAGTGCTAGAGATCACCATAATTTCGGAGGAGGGGGCACTGAAGCTTTCTTT. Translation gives CSARDHHNFGGGGTEAFF.

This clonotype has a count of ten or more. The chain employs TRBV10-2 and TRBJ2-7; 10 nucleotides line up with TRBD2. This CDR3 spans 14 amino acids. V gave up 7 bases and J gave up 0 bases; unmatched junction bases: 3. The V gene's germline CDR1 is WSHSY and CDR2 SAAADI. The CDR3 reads CASTGLADSYEQYF. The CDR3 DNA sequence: TGCGCCAGCACTGGACTAGCGGACTCCTACGAGCAGTACTTC.

The CDR3 sequence is CASSSRQGVYEQYF. CDR3 nucleotide sequence: TGTGCCAGCAGCTCGAGACAGGGGGTCTACGAGCAGTACTTC. V gene TRBV5-5 combines with J gene TRBJ2-7, with 9 bases matching TRBD1. Per the germline V gene, CDR1 is SGHKS and CDR2 is YYEKEE (reference sequence). V lost 3 bases and J lost 3; bases outside the gene matches: 4. The CDR3 has 14 residues.

The chain's CDR3 is CASSQGAGTDKNIQYF. Here the CDR3 DNA reads TGCGCCAGCAGCCAGGGGGCGGGAACGGACAAAAACATTCAGTACTTC. The chain uses TRBV10-2 and TRBJ2-4, with 8 bases lining up with TRBD1. The germline V gene has CDR1 WSHSY and CDR2 SAAADI. With 6 bases clipped from V and 3 bases from J, the junction kept 10 bases outside the gene matches. The length of the CDR3 is 16 residues.

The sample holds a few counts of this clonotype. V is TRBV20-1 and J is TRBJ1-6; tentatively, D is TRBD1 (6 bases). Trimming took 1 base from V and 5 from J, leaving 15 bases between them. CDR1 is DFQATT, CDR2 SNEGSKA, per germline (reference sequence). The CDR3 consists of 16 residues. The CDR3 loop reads CSARGSGTRNNSPLHF. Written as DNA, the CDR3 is TGCAGTGCTAGAGGTTCCGGGACAAGAAATAATTCACCCCTCCACTTT.